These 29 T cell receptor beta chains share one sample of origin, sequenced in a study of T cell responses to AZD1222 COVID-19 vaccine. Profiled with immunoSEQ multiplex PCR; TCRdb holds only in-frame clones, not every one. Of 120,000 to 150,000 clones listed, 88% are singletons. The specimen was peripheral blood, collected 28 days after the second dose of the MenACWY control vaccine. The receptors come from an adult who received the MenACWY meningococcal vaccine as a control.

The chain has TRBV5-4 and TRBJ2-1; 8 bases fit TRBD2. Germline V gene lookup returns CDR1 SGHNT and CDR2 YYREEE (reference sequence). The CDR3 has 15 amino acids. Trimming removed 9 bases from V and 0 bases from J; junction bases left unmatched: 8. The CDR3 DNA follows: TGTGCCACCTCTTTAGCGGGGAACTCCTACAATGAGCAGTTCTTC. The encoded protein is CATSLAGNSYNEQFF.

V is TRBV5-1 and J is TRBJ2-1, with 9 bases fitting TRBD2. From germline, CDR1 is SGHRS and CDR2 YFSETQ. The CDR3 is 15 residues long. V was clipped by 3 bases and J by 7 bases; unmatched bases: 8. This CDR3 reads CASSSAGLARNEQFF. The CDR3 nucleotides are TGCGCCAGCAGCTCGGCCGGACTAGCGAGAAATGAGCAGTTCTTC.

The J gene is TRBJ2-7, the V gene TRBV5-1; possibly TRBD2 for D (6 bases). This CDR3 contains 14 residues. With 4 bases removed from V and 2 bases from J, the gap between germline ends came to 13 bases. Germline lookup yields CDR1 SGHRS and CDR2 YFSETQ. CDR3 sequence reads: CASSQDWGAYEQYF. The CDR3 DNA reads TGCGCCAGCAGCCAGGATTGGGGGGCCTACGAGCAGTACTTC.

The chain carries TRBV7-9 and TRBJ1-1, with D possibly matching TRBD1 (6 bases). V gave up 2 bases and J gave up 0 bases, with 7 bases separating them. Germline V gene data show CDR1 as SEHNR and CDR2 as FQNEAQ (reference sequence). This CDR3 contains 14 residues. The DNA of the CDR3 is TGTGCCAGCAGCTTAAACAGGGTGAACACTGAAGCTTTCTTT. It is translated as CASSLNRVNTEAFF.

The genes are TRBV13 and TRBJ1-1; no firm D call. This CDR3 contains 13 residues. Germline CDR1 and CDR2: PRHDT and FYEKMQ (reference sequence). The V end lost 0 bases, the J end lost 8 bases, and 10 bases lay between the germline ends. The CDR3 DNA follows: TGTGCCAGCAGCTTAGGCGTGGGGTGGGAAGCTTTCTTT. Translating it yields CASSLGVGWEAFF.

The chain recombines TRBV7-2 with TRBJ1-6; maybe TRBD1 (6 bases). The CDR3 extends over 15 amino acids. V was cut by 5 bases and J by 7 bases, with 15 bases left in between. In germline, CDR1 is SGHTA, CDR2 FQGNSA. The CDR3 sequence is CASSAQGRLNSPLHF. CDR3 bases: TGTGCCAGCAGCGCTCAGGGGCGGTTGAATTCACCCCTCCACTTT.

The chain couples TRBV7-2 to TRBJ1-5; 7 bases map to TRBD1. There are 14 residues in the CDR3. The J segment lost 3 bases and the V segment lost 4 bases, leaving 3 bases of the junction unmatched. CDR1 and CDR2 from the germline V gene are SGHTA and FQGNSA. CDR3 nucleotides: TGTGCCAGCAGCTCGACAGGGCCCAATCAGCCCCAGCATTTT. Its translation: CASSSTGPNQPQHF.

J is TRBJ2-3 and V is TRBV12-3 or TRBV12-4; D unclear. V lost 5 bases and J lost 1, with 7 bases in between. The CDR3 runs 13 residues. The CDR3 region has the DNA TGTGCCAGCAGTGGGATACGCACAGATACGCAGTATTTT. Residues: CASSGIRTDTQYF.

The CDR3: CASSGDILGYGYTF. The CDR3 DNA sequence: TGTGCCAGCAGCGGGGACATCTTAGGGTATGGCTACACCTTC. This chain joins TRBV5-4 and TRBJ1-2; D may be TRBD1 (6 bases). With 4 bases removed from V and 5 bases from J, the gap between germline ends came to 15 bases. Germline values: CDR1 SGHNT, CDR2 YYREEE (reference sequence). The CDR3 loop spans 14 amino acids.

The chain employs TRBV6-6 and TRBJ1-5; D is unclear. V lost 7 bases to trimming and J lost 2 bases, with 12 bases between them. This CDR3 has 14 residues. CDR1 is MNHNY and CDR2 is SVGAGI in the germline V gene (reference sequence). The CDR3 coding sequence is TGTGCCAGCACCCTCAACCGGGGCAATCAGCCCCAGCATTTT. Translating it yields CASTLNRGNQPQHF.

CDR3 amino acids: CASRLISGNTIYF. The CDR3 nucleotides are TGTGCCAGCAGACTAATCTCTGGAAACACCATATATTTT. The chain joins TRBV7-2 to TRBJ1-3; no firm D call. Germline assignment: CDR1 SGHTA and CDR2 FQGNSA. The CDR3 has 13 amino acids. V dropped 6 bases and J dropped 0 bases, with 6 bases sitting between them. Together with reference TRBV7-2 and TRBJ1-3, the CDR3 gives the full variable domain: GAGVSQSPSNKVTEKGKDVELRCDPISGHTALYWYRQSLGQGLEFLIYFQGNSAPDKSGLPSDRFSAERTGGSVSTLTIQRTQQEDSAVYLCASRLISGNTIYFGEGSWLTVV.

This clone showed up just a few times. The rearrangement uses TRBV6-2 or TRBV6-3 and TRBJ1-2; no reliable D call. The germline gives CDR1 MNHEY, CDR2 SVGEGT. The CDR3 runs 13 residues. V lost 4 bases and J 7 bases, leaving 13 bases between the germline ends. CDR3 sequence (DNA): TGTGCCAGCAGTTTTGCATTTAGTTTTGGCTACACCTTC. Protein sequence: CASSFAFSFGYTF.

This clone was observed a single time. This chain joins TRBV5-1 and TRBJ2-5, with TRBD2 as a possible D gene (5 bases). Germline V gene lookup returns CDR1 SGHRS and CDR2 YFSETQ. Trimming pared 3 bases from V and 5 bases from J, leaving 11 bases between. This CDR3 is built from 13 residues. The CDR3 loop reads CASSYEGYETQYF. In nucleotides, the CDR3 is TGCGCCAGCAGCTACGAGGGCTATGAGACCCAGTACTTC.

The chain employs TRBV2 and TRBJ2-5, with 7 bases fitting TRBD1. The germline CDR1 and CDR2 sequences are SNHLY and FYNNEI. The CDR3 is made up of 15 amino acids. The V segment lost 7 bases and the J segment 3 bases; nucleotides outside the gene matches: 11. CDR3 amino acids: CASTQMGTAEETQYF. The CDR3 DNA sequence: TGTGCCAGCACCCAAATGGGGACAGCTGAAGAGACCCAGTACTTC.

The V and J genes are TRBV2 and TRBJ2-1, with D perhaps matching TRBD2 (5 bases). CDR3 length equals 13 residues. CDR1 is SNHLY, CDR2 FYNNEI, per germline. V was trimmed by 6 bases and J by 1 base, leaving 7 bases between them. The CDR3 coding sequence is TGTGCCAGCAGACTAGAATCCTACAATGAGCAGTTCTTC. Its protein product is CASRLESYNEQFF.

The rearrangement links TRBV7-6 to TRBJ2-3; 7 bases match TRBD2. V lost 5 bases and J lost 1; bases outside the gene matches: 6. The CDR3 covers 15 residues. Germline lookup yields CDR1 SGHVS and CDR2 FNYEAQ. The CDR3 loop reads CASSPRGGGTDTQYF. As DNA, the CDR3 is TGTGCCAGCAGCCCAAGGGGAGGGGGCACAGATACGCAGTATTTT.

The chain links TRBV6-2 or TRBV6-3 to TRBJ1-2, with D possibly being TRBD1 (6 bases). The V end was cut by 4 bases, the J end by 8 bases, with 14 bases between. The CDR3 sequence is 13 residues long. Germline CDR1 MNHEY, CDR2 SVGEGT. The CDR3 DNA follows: TGTGCCAGCAGTTCCCGGGGGGCGCAAGGCTACACCTTC. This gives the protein CASSSRGAQGYTF.

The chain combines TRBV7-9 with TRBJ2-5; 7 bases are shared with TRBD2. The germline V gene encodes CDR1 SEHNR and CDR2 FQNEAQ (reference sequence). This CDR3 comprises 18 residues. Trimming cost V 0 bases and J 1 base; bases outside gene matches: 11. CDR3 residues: CASSLAPQAGWVQETQYF. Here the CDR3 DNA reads TGTGCCAGCAGCTTAGCGCCTCAAGCGGGATGGGTCCAAGAGACCCAGTACTTC.

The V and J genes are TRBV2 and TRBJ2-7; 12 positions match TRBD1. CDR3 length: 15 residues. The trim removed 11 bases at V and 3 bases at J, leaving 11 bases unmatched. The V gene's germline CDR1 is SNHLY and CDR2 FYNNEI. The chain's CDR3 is CAARLGDRGLYEQYF. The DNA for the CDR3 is TGTGCCGCTCGATTAGGGGACAGGGGGCTCTACGAGCAGTACTTC.

The DNA for the CDR3 is TGTGCCAGCAGCTTGGCCCGGAACTATGGCTACACCTTC. It specifies CASSLARNYGYTF. The chain is built from TRBV5-5 and TRBJ1-2; D not certain. This CDR3 contains 13 residues. Germline CDR1 and CDR2: SGHKS and YYEKEE (reference sequence). V lost 0 bases and J lost 2, with 5 bases in between. Drawing the rest from reference TRBV5-5 and TRBJ1-2, the complete variable domain is DAGVTQSPTHLIKTRGQQVTLRCSPISGHKSVSWYQQVLGQGPQFIFQYYEKEERGRGNFPDRFSARQFPNYSSELNVNALLLGDSALYLCASSLARNYGYTFGSGTRLTVV.

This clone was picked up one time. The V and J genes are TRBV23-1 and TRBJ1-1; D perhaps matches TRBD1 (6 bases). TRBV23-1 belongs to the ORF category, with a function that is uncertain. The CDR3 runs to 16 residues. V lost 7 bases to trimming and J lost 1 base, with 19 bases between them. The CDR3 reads CASTGDLGHRNTEAFF. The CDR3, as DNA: TGCGCCAGCACGGGGGACCTGGGACACAGGAACACTGAAGCTTTCTTT.

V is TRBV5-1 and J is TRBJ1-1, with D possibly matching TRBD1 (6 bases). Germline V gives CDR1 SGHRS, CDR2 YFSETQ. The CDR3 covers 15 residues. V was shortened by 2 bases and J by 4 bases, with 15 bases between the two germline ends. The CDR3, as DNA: TGCGCCAGCAGCTTCCAGGGAAGGGACATCACTGAAGCTTTCTTT. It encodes CASSFQGRDITEAFF.

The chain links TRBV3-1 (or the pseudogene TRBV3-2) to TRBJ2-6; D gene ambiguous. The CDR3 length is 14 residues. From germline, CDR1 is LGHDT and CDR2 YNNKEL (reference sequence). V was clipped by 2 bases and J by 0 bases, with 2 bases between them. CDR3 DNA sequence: TGTGCCAGCAGCCAAAACTCTGGGGCCAACGTCCTGACTTTC. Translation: CASSQNSGANVLTF.

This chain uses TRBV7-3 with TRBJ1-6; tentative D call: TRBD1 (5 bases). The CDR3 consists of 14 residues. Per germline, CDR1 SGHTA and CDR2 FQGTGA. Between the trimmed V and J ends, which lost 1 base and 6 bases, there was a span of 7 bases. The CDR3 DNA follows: TGTGCCAGCAGCTTAAATGGGGCTAATTCACCCCTCCACTTT. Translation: CASSLNGANSPLHF.

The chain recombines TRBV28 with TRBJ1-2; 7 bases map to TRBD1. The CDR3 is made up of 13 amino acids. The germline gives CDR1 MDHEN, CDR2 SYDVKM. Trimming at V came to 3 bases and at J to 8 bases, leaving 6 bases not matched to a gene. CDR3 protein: CASSLEGARGYTF. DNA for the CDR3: TGTGCCAGCAGTTTGGAGGGGGCAAGGGGCTACACCTTC.

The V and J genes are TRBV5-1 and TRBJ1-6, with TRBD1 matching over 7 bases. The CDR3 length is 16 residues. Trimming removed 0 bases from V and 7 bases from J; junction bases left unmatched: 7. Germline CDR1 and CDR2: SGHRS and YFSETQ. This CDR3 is CASSLVVGGSNSPLHF. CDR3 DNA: TGCGCCAGCAGCTTGGTGGTAGGGGGCTCAAATTCACCCCTCCACTTT.

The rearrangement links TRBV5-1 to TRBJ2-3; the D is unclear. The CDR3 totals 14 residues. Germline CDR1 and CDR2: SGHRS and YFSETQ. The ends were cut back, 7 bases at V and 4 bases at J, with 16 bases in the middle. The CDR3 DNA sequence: TGCGCCAGCGGATCCCGACTGAGGTCAGATACGCAGTATTTT. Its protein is CASGSRLRSDTQYF.

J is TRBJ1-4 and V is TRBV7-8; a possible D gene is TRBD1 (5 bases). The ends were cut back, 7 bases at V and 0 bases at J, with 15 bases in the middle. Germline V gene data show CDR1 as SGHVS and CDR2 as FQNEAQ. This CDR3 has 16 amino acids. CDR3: CASTRSTAATNEKLFF. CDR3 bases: TGTGCCAGCACTCGATCGACAGCGGCAACTAATGAAAAACTGTTTTTT.

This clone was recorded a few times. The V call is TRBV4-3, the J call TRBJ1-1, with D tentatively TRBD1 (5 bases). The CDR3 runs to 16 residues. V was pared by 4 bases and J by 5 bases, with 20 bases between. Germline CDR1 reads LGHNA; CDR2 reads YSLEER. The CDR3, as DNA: TGCGCCAGCAGCCCCCTAAGGCAGGGAGGTTATACTGAAGCTTTCTTT. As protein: CASSPLRQGGYTEAFF.